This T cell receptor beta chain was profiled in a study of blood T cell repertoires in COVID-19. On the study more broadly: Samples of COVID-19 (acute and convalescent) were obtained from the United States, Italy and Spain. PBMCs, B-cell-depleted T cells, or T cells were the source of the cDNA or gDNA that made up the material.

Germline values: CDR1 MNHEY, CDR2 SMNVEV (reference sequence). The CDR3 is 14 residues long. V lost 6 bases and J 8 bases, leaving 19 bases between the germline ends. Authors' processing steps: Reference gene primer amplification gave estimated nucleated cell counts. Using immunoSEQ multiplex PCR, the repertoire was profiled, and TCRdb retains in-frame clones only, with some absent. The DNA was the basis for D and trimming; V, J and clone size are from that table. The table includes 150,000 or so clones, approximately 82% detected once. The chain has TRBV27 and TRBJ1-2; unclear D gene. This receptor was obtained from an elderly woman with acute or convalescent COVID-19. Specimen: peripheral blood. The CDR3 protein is CASRNAGEARGYTF. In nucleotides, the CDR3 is TGTGCCAGCAGAAATGCCGGGGAGGCCCGGGGCTACACCTTC.